This passage covers 8 T cell receptor beta chains from one sample sequenced in a study of shared clonotypes between healthy human individuals. Some clones are missing from TCRdb's copy, which holds only in-frame ones; the method was immunoSEQ multiplex PCR. The table includes 1,500,000 or so clones, roughly 96% detected once. Sequencing was performed on naive CD4+ T cells sorted from blood. Subset noted: CD45RA+ positively selected. These TCRs come from a man aged 25-40 years in good health.

The V and J genes are TRBV5-8 and TRBJ1-2; a possible D gene is TRBD1 (5 bases). Germline V gene data show CDR1 as SGHTS and CDR2 as YDEGEE. CDR3 length: 13 amino acids. Trimming took 4 bases from V and 5 from J, leaving 12 bases between them. CDR3 residues: CASSAGTHYGYTF. CDR3 sequence (DNA): TGTGCCAGCAGCGCCGGGACTCATTATGGCTACACCTTC.

V gene TRBV10-2 combines with J gene TRBJ2-7; D is unclear. Per germline, CDR1 WSHSY and CDR2 SAAADI. CDR3 size: 12 residues. With 6 bases removed from V and 5 bases from J, the gap between germline ends came to 11 bases. The CDR3 sequence: CASRLKGDEQYF. The CDR3 coding sequence is TGCGCCAGCAGGTTGAAGGGCGACGAGCAGTACTTC.

The J gene is TRBJ1-2, the V gene TRBV2; 7 positions match TRBD1. CDR1 is SNHLY, CDR2 FYNNEI, per germline. The CDR3 loop spans 16 amino acids. The junction had 7 bases not matched to a gene; V was cut back by 0 bases and J by 3 bases. CDR3 nucleotides: TGTGCCAGCAGTGAAGCGCGGCAGGGGGGATACTATGGCTACACCTTC. Translated: CASSEARQGGYYGYTF.

The chain has TRBV19 and TRBJ1-1; a possible D gene is TRBD1 (5 bases). V lost 5 bases to trimming and J lost 5 bases, with 15 bases between them. This CDR3 is built from 14 residues. CDR1 is LNHDA and CDR2 is SQIVND in the germline V gene (reference sequence). The CDR3 protein is CASSVVVGGTEAFF. The CDR3 DNA reads as TGTGCCAGTAGTGTCGTAGTCGGGGGGACTGAAGCTTTCTTT.

The chain combines TRBV9 with TRBJ2-6; the match to TRBD2 covers 12 bases. Germline V gives CDR1 SGDLS, CDR2 YYNGEE. This CDR3 spans 19 amino acids. Losses at the gene ends were 0 bases for V and 2 bases for J; bases not matched to a gene: 6. The CDR3 nucleotides read TGTGCCAGCAGCGTAGGACTAGCGGGAGTCGGGACTGGGGCCAACGTCCTGACTTTC. Translation: CASSVGLAGVGTGANVLTF.

The genes are TRBV28 and TRBJ2-1; no clear D. V lost 5 bases, J lost 6 bases, and 8 bases lay in between. Germline CDR1 and CDR2: MDHEN and SYDVKM. The length of the CDR3 is 12 residues. CDR3 coding DNA: TGTGCCAGCAGTCTCCTAAGCAATGAGCAGTTCTTC. Translating gives CASSLLSNEQFF.

The rearrangement links TRBV5-6 to TRBJ2-1; D remains ambiguous. There are 13 residues in the CDR3. V lost 0 bases and J 8 bases, leaving 9 bases between the germline ends. The germline CDR1 and CDR2 sequences are SGHDT and YYEEEE. In DNA form, the CDR3 reads TGTGCCAGCAGCTTGGCCAATCTGTATGAGCAGTTCTTC. Its protein is CASSLANLYEQFF.

This chain links TRBV10-3 with TRBJ2-2; TRBD2 matches at 13 bases. The CDR3 has 13 amino acids. Germline CDR1 ENHRY, CDR2 SYGVKD. The ends lost 9 bases at V and 7 bases at J; junction bases unmatched: 2. CDR3 amino acids: CAMGTSGIGELFF. DNA of the CDR3: TGTGCCATGGGGACTAGCGGGATCGGGGAGCTGTTTTTT.